Following are 16 T cell receptor beta chains from one sample sequenced in a study of T-cell reconstitution after alpha-beta-depleted transplantation in children. The TCRbeta library incorporated unique molecular identifiers. TCRdb passed the PCR reads through MiXCR, listing each CDR3 protein once. Of around 71,000 distinct CDR3 sequences listed, about 7.3% are singletons. The sequenced sample was PBMCs from the stem cell graft donor, obtained from the stem cell graft. The receptors were sampled from a human donor who donated a stem cell graft to a child with acute lymphoblastic leukemia.

This clonotype occurred many times. The chain joins TRBV2 to TRBJ2-3; the D is unclear. The V and J ends lost 6 bases and 5 bases respectively, with 24 bases between them. CDR3 length: 17 residues. The germline CDR1 and CDR2 sequences are SNHLY and FYNNEI. Written as DNA, the CDR3 is TGTGCCAGCAGCGGTAGAGCCGTGAGTTTTGGAGAAGATACGCAGTATTTT. Protein sequence: CASSGRAVSFGEDTQYF.

In regard to this clonotype: At one end, the junction sequence differs from germline, possibly due to a read error. This chain uses TRBV2 with TRBJ2-7, with D perhaps TRBD2 (5 bases). The CDR3 is 13 amino acids. The V gene's germline CDR1 is SNHLY and CDR2 FYNNEI. The chain's CDR3 is CTSCLGSSYEQYF. As DNA, the CDR3 is TGTACCAGCTGTTTAGGGAGCTCCTACGAGCAGTACTTC.

This clonotype was found many times. The rearrangement joins TRBV12-3 or TRBV12-4 to TRBJ2-1; 8 bases match TRBD1. V lost 5 bases to trimming and J lost 4 bases; unmatched junction nucleotides: 7. The CDR3 extends over 15 amino acids. CDR3 residues: CASSRYQGAYNEQFF. In DNA, the CDR3 is TGTGCCAGCAGTCGGTACCAGGGGGCATACAATGAGCAGTTCTTC.

This clonotype was seen repeatedly, ten times or more. This chain connects TRBV10-2 to TRBJ2-6, with D unclear. The CDR3 consists of 13 residues. Per germline, CDR1 WSHSY and CDR2 SAAADI. V lost 8 bases, J lost 3 bases, and 8 bases lay in between. The CDR3 DNA is TGCGCCAGCTCGGGCGGTGGGGCCAACGTCCTGACTTTC. Amino acids: CASSGGGANVLTF.

This clonotype was counted at least ten times. The chain uses TRBV6-4 and TRBJ2-2; 8 bases fit TRBD1. The CDR3 covers 14 residues. The J segment lost 3 bases and the V segment lost 3 bases, leaving 0 bases of the junction unmatched. Germline V gives CDR1 MRHNA, CDR2 SNTAGT. The CDR3 sequence: CASSEGQDTGELFF. Written as DNA, the CDR3 is TGTGCCAGCAGTGAGGGACAGGACACCGGGGAGCTGTTTTTT.

The chain has TRBV6-1 and TRBJ2-4; perhaps TRBD2 as D (5 bases). Germline V lookup: CDR1 MNHNS, CDR2 SASEGT. V was cut by 8 bases and J by 7 bases, with 15 bases left in between. The CDR3 is 13 amino acids. The CDR3 sequence is CASQDPGGNIQYF. For the CDR3, the DNA is TGTGCCAGCCAGGACCCTGGCGGGAACATTCAGTACTTC.

There are many counts of this clonotype. The V call is TRBV7-2, the J call TRBJ2-7, with D unclear. CDR1 is SGHTA, CDR2 FQGNSA, per germline. Trimming removed 7 bases from V and 4 bases from J, with 14 bases in between. The CDR3 covers 13 residues. The CDR3 DNA reads as TGTGCCAGCATCCATGGGTTCGGTTACGAGCAGTACTTC. It translates to CASIHGFGYEQYF.

The table lists this clonotype with many counts. This chain links TRBV11-2 with TRBJ1-2; D is ambiguous. The ends were cut back, 3 bases at V and 2 bases at J, with 4 bases in the middle. In germline, CDR1 is SGHAT, CDR2 FQNNGV. This CDR3 is 12 amino acids long. CDR3 residues: CASSFGNYGYTF. The CDR3, as DNA: TGTGCCAGCAGCTTCGGGAACTATGGCTACACCTTC.

The gene calls are TRBV6-1 and TRBJ2-3; D gene ambiguous. The V end was cut by 0 bases, the J end by 0 bases, with 13 bases between. The CDR3 is made up of 17 amino acids. Per germline, CDR1 MNHNS and CDR2 SASEGT. CDR3 sequence (DNA): TGTGCCAGCAGTGAAGCGGTTGGCTTCGGGAGCACAGATACGCAGTATTTT. This sequence encodes CASSEAVGFGSTDTQYF.

This clonotype was recorded at least ten times. This chain links TRBV9 with TRBJ2-1; 11 nucleotides line up with TRBD2. With V trimmed by 2 bases and J by 4 bases, 8 bases remained unmatched. This CDR3 region has 17 residues. CDR1 and CDR2 from the germline V gene are SGDLS and YYNGEE. The CDR3 spells CASSVSGRADFYNEQFF. CDR3 coding DNA: TGTGCCAGCAGCGTTAGCGGGAGGGCCGATTTTTACAATGAGCAGTTCTTC.

This clonotype was recorded at least ten times. This chain joins TRBV27 and TRBJ2-5; 7 bases are shared with TRBD1. J was trimmed by 5 bases and V by 6 bases; bases with no gene match: 3. Germline lookup yields CDR1 MNHEY and CDR2 SMNVEV (reference sequence). This CDR3 is built from 12 residues. DNA for the CDR3: TGTGCCAGCAGCGACAGGGAGGAGACCCAGTACTTC. Encoded protein: CASSDREETQYF.

The chain couples TRBV10-2 to TRBJ2-7; 7 bases align to TRBD1. From germline, CDR1 is WSHSY and CDR2 SAAADI. The CDR3 extends over 13 amino acids. J was trimmed by 5 bases and V by 6 bases; bases with no gene match: 7. The CDR3 here is CASREDRSHEQYF. DNA of the CDR3: TGCGCCAGCAGAGAGGACAGGTCCCACGAGCAGTACTTC.

In this sample, this clonotype turned up many times. V gene TRBV4-2 combines with J gene TRBJ2-1, with D perhaps matching TRBD2 (6 bases). The CDR3 is 15 residues long. V was shortened by 6 bases and J by 1 base, with 13 bases between the two germline ends. Germline CDR1 LGHNA, CDR2 YNFKEQ. This chain's CDR3 is CASSGGRWSYNEQFF. Here the CDR3 DNA reads TGTGCCAGCAGTGGGGGGAGGTGGTCCTACAATGAGCAGTTCTTC.

In its sample, this clonotype was seen many times. J is TRBJ2-1 and V is TRBV20-1, with 7 nucleotides matching TRBD2. With V trimmed by 3 bases and J by 4 bases, 6 bases remained unmatched. Germline lookup yields CDR1 DFQATT and CDR2 SNEGSKA (reference sequence). This CDR3 is 14 amino acids long. The chain's CDR3 is CSASFRGDYNEQFF. CDR3 in DNA: TGCAGTGCTAGTTTTCGGGGGGATTACAATGAGCAGTTCTTC.

As for this clonotype: Relative to the germline gene, one junction end is altered; a read error may explain this. CDR3 sequence reads: CASMLEGGTNEKLFF. The DNA for the CDR3 is TGTGCCAGCATGCTGGAGGGGGGGACTAATGAAAAACTTTTTTTT. The rearrangement joins TRBV5-5 to TRBJ1-4; D might be TRBD1 (6 bases). Per germline, CDR1 SGHKS and CDR2 YYEKEE (reference sequence). The CDR3 runs 15 residues. Based on the CDR3 plus reference TRBV5-5 and TRBJ1-4, the full variable domain is DAGVTQSPTHLIKTRGQQVTLRCSPISGHKSVSWYQQVLGQGPQFIFQYYEKEERGRGNFPDRFSARQFPNYSSELNVNALLLGDSALYLCASMLEGGTNEKLFFGSGTQLSVL.

The sample holds many counts of this clonotype. The V call is TRBV7-2, the J call TRBJ2-7; D not certain. The CDR3 has 13 amino acids. CDR1 SGHTA and CDR2 FQGNSA come from the germline V gene. Trimming removed 3 bases from V and 5 bases from J, with 11 bases in between. CDR3 DNA: TGTGCCAGCAGCTTCTCTCTCCCCGACGAGCAGTACTTC. Amino acids: CASSFSLPDEQYF.